Listed below are T cell receptor beta chains from one sample, sequenced in a study of T cell changes during pregnancy in multiple sclerosis. Clones were sequenced by immunoSEQ multiplex PCR, and TCRdb holds only the in-frame ones, with some missing. This sample has nearly 25,000 clones, with around nine tenths found just once. The sample consisted of CD4+ T cells from peripheral blood mononuclear cells, taken in the first trimester of pregnancy. The receptor set was obtained from a female donor in good health, enrolled as a control in a pregnancy study. Each CDR3 is given with its conserved first and last residue. The D gene is left open where the match is weak. Not all rows give a size; the values are once, few, many and, for expanded clones, a class.

cdr3_aa cdr3_nt j_call v_call d_call clone_size
CASSGQGGYEQYF TGTGCCAGCAGCGGACAGGGAGGCTACGAGCAGTACTTC TRBJ2-7 TRBV5-4 TRBD1 .
CASSMDRGHQPQHF TGTGCCAGCTCAATGGACAGGGGGCATCAGCCCCAGCATTTT TRBJ1-5 TRBV18 TRBD1 .
CAWNGRQSGIAHGYTF TGTGCCTGGAACGGGAGACAGTCGGGTATTGCCCATGGCTACACCTTC TRBJ1-2 TRBV30 . .
CASSVAGGTNEKLFF TGTGCCAGCAGTGTGGCAGGGGGAACTAATGAAAAACTGTTTTTT TRBJ1-4 TRBV6-1 TRBD1 .
CASSPRTGTRQPQHF TGTGCCAGCAGTCCCCGGACAGGGACGCGTCAGCCCCAGCATTTT TRBJ1-5 TRBV28 TRBD1 .
CASSLQGRTGELFF TGTGCCAGCAGTTTACAGGGGCGCACCGGGGAGCTGTTTTTT TRBJ2-2 TRBV28 . .
CASSLGNRVNTEAFF TGTGCCAGCAGCTTAGGCAACAGAGTAAACACTGAAGCTTTCTTT TRBJ1-1 TRBV11-2 . .
CAWSVRQGEGYTF TGTGCCTGGAGTGTAAGACAGGGAGAGGGCTACACCTTC TRBJ1-2 TRBV30 TRBD1 .
CASSPGGKETQYF TGTGCCAGCTCTCCGGGGGGAAAAGAGACCCAGTACTTC TRBJ2-5 TRBV18 TRBD2 .
CASSIQPQHF TGCGCCAGCAGTATTCAGCCCCAGCATTTT TRBJ1-5 TRBV5-1 . .
CASSFGQGANQPQHF TGTGCCAGCAGCTTCGGACAGGGGGCCAATCAGCCCCAGCATTTT TRBJ1-5 TRBV7-2 TRBD1 .
CASSVEVETHGYTF TGTGCCAGCAGCGTAGAAGTGGAGACCCATGGCTACACCTTC TRBJ1-2 TRBV9 . .
CASARDRGYEKLFF TGTGCCAGTGCCCGGGACAGGGGGTATGAAAAACTGTTTTTT TRBJ1-4 TRBV19 TRBD1 .
CASSRDRGHEQYF TGTGCCAGCAGCCGGGACAGGGGTCACGAGCAGTACTTC TRBJ2-7 TRBV11-2 TRBD1 .
CASSLSADTQYF TGTGCCAGCAGCTTATCCGCAGATACGCAGTATTTT TRBJ2-3 TRBV7-9 . .
CASSHSGGLTGELFF TGTGCCAGCAGCCATAGCGGGGGGCTCACCGGGGAGCTGTTTTTT TRBJ2-2 TRBV5-4 TRBD2 .
CASSSQGGYTIYF TGTGCCAGCAGCTCCCAAGGAGGGTACACCATATATTTT TRBJ1-3 TRBV5-6 . .
CATSRSGGSIVKLFF TGTGCCACCAGCAGATCGGGAGGGAGTATCGTAAAACTGTTTTTT TRBJ1-4 TRBV15 . .
CASSQTQRVVSYNEQFF TGTGCCAGCAGCCAAACTCAGCGGGTGGTCTCCTACAATGAGCAGTTCTTC TRBJ2-1 TRBV7-8 . .
CASSGGPIYEQYF TGTGCCAGCAGCGGGGGACCCATCTACGAGCAGTACTTC TRBJ2-7 TRBV28 . .
CASSRTPSTDTQYF TGTGCCAGCAGCCGGACACCGAGCACAGATACGCAGTATTTT TRBJ2-3 TRBV2 . .
CAASGRGGRTDTQYF TGTGCCGCCTCCGGCCGGGGGGGTAGGACAGATACGCAGTATTTT TRBJ2-3 TRBV7-6 TRBD2 .
CASSLGAGGLGEQFF TGTGCCAGCAGTTTAGGCGCAGGGGGCCTAGGTGAGCAGTTCTTC TRBJ2-1 TRBV27 TRBD1 .
CASSFPEGAGELFF TGCGCCAGCAGCTTCCCGGAAGGAGCCGGGGAGCTGTTTTTT TRBJ2-2 TRBV5-1 . once
CASSLERGGYTF TGCGCCAGCAGCTTGGAAAGGGGTGGCTACACCTTC TRBJ1-2 TRBV5-1 . .
CASSKTVYGYTF TGTGCCAGCAGTAAGACAGTCTATGGCTACACCTTC TRBJ1-2 TRBV28 . .
CASRSGESGTGELFF TGTGCCAGCAGATCCGGGGAGTCTGGGACCGGGGAGCTGTTTTTT TRBJ2-2 TRBV6-1 . once
CASSLEPGTGELFF TGTGCCAGCAGCTTAGAGCCAGGGACCGGGGAGCTGTTTTTT TRBJ2-2 TRBV11-2 . .
CASSFQGIRGGTHNEQFF TGTGCCAGCAGCTTTCAAGGGATCAGGGGCGGTACTCACAATGAGCAGTTCTTC TRBJ2-1 TRBV5-5 . .
CASSLGRGRGTDTQYF TGTGCCAGCAGCTTAGGAAGGGGCCGGGGCACAGATACGCAGTATTTT TRBJ2-3 TRBV7-2 . .
CASRVPGPQYF TGTGCCAGCAGAGTACCGGGTCCGCAGTATTTT TRBJ2-3 TRBV6-1 . .
CASSVGEGFRTEAFF TGTGCCAGCAGTGTCGGAGAGGGTTTCCGCACTGAAGCTTTCTTT TRBJ1-1 TRBV6-1 . .
CATQDRRNEKLFF TGTGCCACCCAGGACAGGCGTAATGAAAAACTGTTTTTT TRBJ1-4 TRBV15 TRBD1 once
CASKKRENFGELFF TGTGCCAGCAAGAAGAGGGAGAATTTCGGGGAGCTGTTTTTT TRBJ2-2 TRBV2 . .
CASSLEVLGGVQPQHF TGCGCCAGCAGCTTGGAAGTGCTAGGAGGGGTACAGCCCCAGCATTTT TRBJ1-5 TRBV5-1 . .
CASSLGGSGSYEQYF TGCGCCAGCAGCTTGGGCGGGAGTGGCTCCTACGAGCAGTACTTC TRBJ2-7 TRBV5-1 TRBD2 .
CASSRLAGGTYNEQFF TGTGCCAGCAGTAGACTAGCGGGGGGGACCTACAATGAGCAGTTCTTC TRBJ2-1 TRBV27 TRBD2 .
CASSLDSPYEQYF TGTGCCAGCAGTTTAGACAGCCCCTACGAGCAGTACTTC TRBJ2-7 TRBV28 . .
CASSLGGGRGSPLHF TGTGCCAGCAGCCTGGGGGGGGGCCGAGGTTCACCCCTCCACTTT TRBJ1-6 TRBV5-4 . .
CASSLRGSPQETQYF TGCGCCAGCAGCCTACGGGGTAGCCCCCAAGAGACCCAGTACTTC TRBJ2-5 TRBV5-1 . .
CASSQQGVEKLFF TGTGCCAGCAGCCAGCAGGGGGTGGAAAAACTGTTTTTT TRBJ1-4 TRBV4-2 TRBD1 .
CASSPIMTGRGTGELFF TGTGCCAGCAGCCCGATAATGACAGGGAGAGGAACCGGGGAGCTGTTTTTT TRBJ2-2 TRBV14 TRBD1 .
CASSPDIQETQYF TGTGCCAGCTCACCAGACATACAAGAGACCCAGTACTTC TRBJ2-5 TRBV18 . .
CASGQETQYF TGTGCCAGCGGTCAGGAGACCCAGTACTTC TRBJ2-5 TRBV28 . .
CASSLAGRGALQETQYF TGTGCCAGCAGCTTGGCCGGGCGGGGGGCCCTCCAAGAGACCCAGTACTTC TRBJ2-5 TRBV5-4 TRBD2 .